This T cell receptor beta chain was obtained from a study of T cells in Graves' hyperthyroidism and ophthalmopathy. Germline-derived CDR1 and CDR2 are SGHTA and FQGTGA. The CDR3 has 16 amino acids. Germline trimming cut 5 bases from V and 6 bases from J; bases unmatched to any gene: 11. Authors of the study amplified TCR beta CDR3 regions from RNA transcripts. HTBI primers were used for first-round RT-PCR of the TCR CDR3. TCRdb re-called the multiplex PCR reads through MiXCR, storing one row per CDR3 protein. The sample lists roughly 180,000 distinct CDR3 sequences, 8% to 9.5% occurring once. In this sample, this clonotype turned up many times.

Sample: blood. This chain connects TRBV7-3 to TRBJ1-5; 9 bases agree with TRBD1. The receptor was derived from a woman younger than 35 with Graves' hyperthyroidism that later progressed to Graves' ophthalmopathy. CDR3 in DNA: TGTGCCAGCAGCCCGAATTCCGGGACAGGGATTCAGCCCCAGCATTTT. Protein sequence: CASSPNSGTGIQPQHF.